The 16 T cell receptor beta chains given below trace back to one sample, sequenced in a study of spatial heterogeneity in lung cancer. The study's findings and limits: Tumors with more nonsynonymous mutations had more expanded intratumoral alpha and beta TCRs.

Time point meaning: sample taken at primary tumor resection. No antigen is known for these receptors. TCRdb re-called the 5' RACE reads through MiXCR, storing one row per CDR3 protein. The table shows around 11,000 distinct CDR3 sequences, with about 12% occurring only once. The sample consisted of lung tumor tissue, taken at surgery. These receptors were collected from a female donor with early-stage non-small cell lung cancer.

A few counts support this clonotype. V and J are TRBV10-3 and TRBJ2-1; D unclear. This CDR3 has 14 residues. Trimming removed 2 bases at V and 10 bases at J, with 15 bases between. Germline V gene data show CDR1 as ENHRY and CDR2 as SYGVKD. The CDR3: CAISERYPLGEQFF. As DNA, the CDR3 is TGTGCCATCAGTGAGCGGTACCCCCTGGGGGAGCAGTTCTTC.

This clonotype was detected a few times. This rearrangement joins TRBV5-1 to TRBJ2-5; D not resolved. The V gene's germline CDR1 is SGHRS and CDR2 YFSETQ. V was trimmed by 4 bases and J by 2 bases, leaving 9 bases between them. CDR3 length: 13 residues. CDR3 bases: TGCGCCAGCAGCGACGACCCGCAAGAGACCCAGTACTTC. It yields the protein CASSDDPQETQYF.

This clonotype was observed a few times. The gene calls are TRBV7-3 and TRBJ2-5; 7 nucleotides match TRBD1. The J segment lost 5 bases and the V segment lost 4 bases, leaving 16 bases of the junction unmatched. Germline V gene sequence: CDR1 SGHTA, CDR2 FQGTGA. The CDR3 is 17 amino acids. CDR3 region: CASSSTPRDSQVETQYF. The CDR3 coding sequence is TGTGCCAGCAGCTCGACCCCCCGGGACAGTCAAGTTGAGACCCAGTACTTC.

In its sample, this clonotype was seen many times. The CDR3, as DNA: TGCAGTGCCGCAGGGGCCCCCAACACCGGGGAGCTGTTTTTT. It codes for CSAAGAPNTGELFF. The V and J genes are TRBV20-1 and TRBJ2-2; D might be TRBD1 (6 bases). V dropped 6 bases and J dropped 2 bases, with 13 bases sitting between them. Germline loops: CDR1 DFQATT, CDR2 SNEGSKA (reference sequence). CDR3 length: 14 residues.

The chain uses TRBV2 and TRBJ2-5; a weak D match, TRBD2 (5 bases). Germline V CDR1 and CDR2: SNHLY, FYNNEI. The V gene lost 10 bases and the J gene lost 4 bases, with 10 bases spanning the gap. This CDR3 has 11 amino acids. This chain's CDR3 is CATGRGETQYF. The CDR3 DNA is TGTGCCACCGGACGGGGAGAGACCCAGTACTTC. The variable domain in full, completed from reference TRBV2 and TRBJ2-5, reads EPEVTQTPSHQVTQMGQEVILRCVPISNHLYFYWYRQILGQKVEFLVSFYNNEISEKSEIFDDQFSVERPDGSNFTLKIRSTKLEDSAMYFCATGRGETQYFGPGTRLLVL.

This clonotype qualifies as medium-sized. V is TRBV6-2 or TRBV6-3 and J is TRBJ1-1; the D gene is possibly TRBD1 (5 bases). Germline CDR1 MNHEY, CDR2 SVGEGT. The ends were cut back, 4 bases at V and 6 bases at J, with 18 bases in the middle. The CDR3 length is 15 residues. In nucleotides, the CDR3 is TGTGCCAGCAGTTTCCAGGGTTTCCGGGTATCTGAAGCTTTCTTT. Translated: CASSFQGFRVSEAFF.

Within the sample, this clonotype is medium-sized. The J gene is TRBJ2-5, the V gene TRBV15, with TRBD1 matching over 7 bases. Germline trimming cut 1 base from V and 5 bases from J; bases unmatched to any gene: 7. The germline CDR1 and CDR2 sequences are LNHNV and YYDKDF (reference sequence). The CDR3 length is 15 residues. The CDR3: CATSRGQGSAETQYF. The CDR3 DNA follows: TGTGCCACCAGCAGAGGACAGGGTTCGGCTGAGACCCAGTACTTC.

Ten or more counts support this clonotype. The chain carries TRBV4-3 and TRBJ2-5; possible D gene TRBD2, 8 bases. This CDR3 is 22 amino acids long. Germline CDR1 is LGHNA and CDR2 is YSLEER. V was trimmed by 4 bases and J by 0 bases, leaving 33 bases between them. Here the CDR3 reads CASSRSQPLGGGGLPYQETQYF. The CDR3 DNA follows: TGCGCCAGCAGCCGCTCCCAACCCCTAGGGGGCGGGGGGCTCCCGTACCAAGAGACCCAGTACTTC.

At least ten counts were recorded for this clonotype. V usage is TRBV12-3 or TRBV12-4 and J usage is TRBJ2-7; 7 nucleotides align to TRBD1. This CDR3 comprises 15 residues. The trim removed 3 bases at V and 6 bases at J, leaving 11 bases unmatched. The DNA for the CDR3 is TGTGCCAGCAGTTTCAGACAGGGTTCGTCGTCCGAGCAGTACTTC. Translation: CASSFRQGSSSEQYF.

In its sample, this clonotype was seen many times. The rearrangement uses TRBV7-6 and TRBJ2-7, with 8 bases aligning to TRBD2. This CDR3 comprises 16 residues. Germline assignment: CDR1 SGHVS and CDR2 FNYEAQ. V lost 0 bases, J lost 7 bases, and 11 bases stayed unmatched. Here the CDR3 reads CASSLAVTGGPGEQYF. Written as DNA, the CDR3 is TGTGCCAGCAGCTTAGCGGTGACGGGAGGGCCAGGGGAGCAGTACTTC. Variable domain in full (rest from reference TRBV7-6 and TRBJ2-7): GAGVSQSPRYKVTKRGQDVALRCDPISGHVSLYWYRQALGQGPEFLTYFNYEAQQDKSGLPNDRFSAERPEGSISTLTIQRTEQRDSAMYRCASSLAVTGGPGEQYFGPGTRLTVT.

This clonotype has a handful of counts. The chain combines TRBV7-9 with TRBJ2-1; D possibly corresponds to TRBD2 (6 bases). Deletions cut 4 bases from V and 10 bases from J, with 11 bases between. CDR3 length: 12 amino acids. Germline assignment: CDR1 SEHNR and CDR2 FQNEAQ (reference sequence). This CDR3 reads CASSSTRDEQFF. In nucleotides, the CDR3 is TGTGCCAGCAGCTCGACTAGAGACGAGCAGTTCTTC.

This clonotype was found many times. The V and J genes are TRBV7-2 and TRBJ2-5; unclear D gene. Trimming took off 0 bases at V and 2 bases at J, with 10 bases between the two ends. The CDR3 length is 15 residues. Germline V lookup: CDR1 SGHTA, CDR2 FQGNSA. This CDR3 reads CASSLALAEQETQYF. The CDR3 DNA reads TGTGCCAGCAGCTTAGCGCTTGCGGAACAAGAGACCCAGTACTTC.

As to this clonotype: A much more abundant neighbour one base away suggests this may be a read error. This chain uses TRBV7-2 with TRBJ2-1; 10 bases line up with TRBD1. Germline V gives CDR1 SGHTA, CDR2 FQGNSA. V lost 5 bases to trimming and J lost 10 bases; unmatched junction nucleotides: 8. This CDR3 is built from 14 residues. The CDR3 spells CASSTGTGAKEQFF. The CDR3 nucleotides are TGTGCCAGCAGCACCGGGACAGGGGCCAAAGAGCAGTTCTTC.

The V and J genes are TRBV7-2 and TRBJ2-1; 10 bases fit TRBD2. CDR3 length: 16 amino acids. In germline, CDR1 is SGHTA, CDR2 FQGNSA. V trimming: 5 bases; J trimming: 6 bases; junction bases outside the gene matches: 10. DNA for the CDR3: TGTGCCAGCAGCCCGGCCCGACTAGCGGGTAGCAATGAGCAGTTCTTC. It translates to CASSPARLAGSNEQFF.

This clonotype is labeled medium-sized (0.01 to 0.1%). This chain uses TRBV4-1 with TRBJ2-1, with a weak D call TRBD2 (6 bases). The germline gives CDR1 MGHRA, CDR2 YSYEKL. Deletions cut 0 bases from V and 4 bases from J, with 10 bases between. The CDR3 sequence is 15 residues long. CDR3 nucleotides: TGCGCCAGCAGCCAAGAGTTCGGGGGTTACAATGAGCAGTTCTTC. Translated, it gives CASSQEFGGYNEQFF.

This clonotype came up many times. The V call is TRBV28, the J call TRBJ1-2; perhaps TRBD1 as D (6 bases). The CDR3 covers 13 residues. Looked up from germline, CDR1 is MDHEN and CDR2 is SYDVKM. Trimming pared 6 bases from V and 4 bases from J, leaving 12 bases between. CDR3 protein: CASSPGQLYGYTF. The CDR3 DNA reads as TGTGCCAGCAGCCCCGGACAGCTCTATGGCTACACCTTC.